This T cell receptor beta chain was obtained from a study of Ad26.COV2.S vaccination and SARS-CoV-2 variants. The CDR3 runs to 13 residues. Germline trimming cut 4 bases from V and 2 bases from J; bases unmatched to any gene: 1. The germline V gene encodes CDR1 MNHEY and CDR2 SVGEGT. Method: immunoSEQ multiplex PCR; TCRdb's copy keeps in-frame clones and lacks some. The sample comprises over 400,000 clones, approximately 89% of which are singletons, and 2% to 3% rests with the top ten. Treatment given: about 20 received Ad26.COV2.S at low or high dose, single or two shots; 5 received placebo; per-sample allocation not given. Sampling happened 63 days after the first vaccine or placebo injection. This clone was seen only once.

Sequenced material: peripheral blood, taken in a trial of Ad26.COV2.S vaccine versus placebo. The rearrangement joins TRBV6-2 or TRBV6-3 to TRBJ2-5, with 7 bases that match TRBD2. This TCR was recovered from a person between 18 and 59 years old who received the Ad26.COV2.S COVID-19 vaccine or a placebo. The CDR3 protein is CASSWGGQETQYF. Here the CDR3 DNA reads TGTGCCAGCAGTTGGGGGGGACAAGAGACCCAGTACTTC.